This T cell receptor beta chain was recorded in a study of cytomegalovirus exposure and HLA in healthy donors. Study-wide results and caveats: Using a false discovery rate of 0.05, a later analysis showed that 15,000 to 20,000 TCR beta sequences were associated with HLA alleles. A later analysis found common viral pathogens apparently linked to several of the most significant clusters. Cytomegalovirus-associated status was assigned to about 170 TCR beta chains.

On this clone: What it binds is not known.

Primers: 60 Vbeta forward and 13 Jbeta reverse. Per the original methods: Unique TCR beta chains totaled roughly 80 million in a later count, with roughly 10 million of them shared. Here immunoSEQ multiplex PCR was the method, and the copy in TCRdb shows in-frame clones only, minus some. V, J and clone size are those of that table, while D and trimming were read from the DNA. The table lists some 180,000 clones, roughly 78% of them singletons. The V and J ends lost 0 bases and 6 bases, in that order; junction bases with no gene match: 9. The germline V gene encodes CDR1 SEHNR and CDR2 FQNEAQ (reference sequence). The CDR3 totals 16 residues.

What was sequenced was PBMCs. This clonotype was obtained from a woman aged 25 to 39 in good health and CMV-seronegative. J is TRBJ1-1 and V is TRBV7-9, with 8 bases matching TRBD1. In nucleotides, the CDR3 is TGTGCCAGCAGCTTAGCGTTAAGGACAGGGAGACCTGAAGCTTTCTTT. Translating it yields CASSLALRTGRPEAFF.